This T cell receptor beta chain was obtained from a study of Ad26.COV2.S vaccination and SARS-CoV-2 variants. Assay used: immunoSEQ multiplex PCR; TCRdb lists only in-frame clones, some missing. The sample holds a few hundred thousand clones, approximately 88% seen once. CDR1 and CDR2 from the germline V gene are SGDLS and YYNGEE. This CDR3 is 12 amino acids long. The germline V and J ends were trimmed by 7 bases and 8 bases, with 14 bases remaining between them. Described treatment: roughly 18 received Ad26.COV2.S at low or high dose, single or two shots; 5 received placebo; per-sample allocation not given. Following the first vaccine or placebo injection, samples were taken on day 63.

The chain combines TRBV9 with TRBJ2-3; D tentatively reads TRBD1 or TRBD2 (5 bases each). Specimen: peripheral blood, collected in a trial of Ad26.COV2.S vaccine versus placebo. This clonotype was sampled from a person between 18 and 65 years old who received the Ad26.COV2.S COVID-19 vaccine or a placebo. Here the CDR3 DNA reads TGTGCCAGCCGGGACCCTCAGGGTACGCAGTATTTT. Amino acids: CASRDPQGTQYF. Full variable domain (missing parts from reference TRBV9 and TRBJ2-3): DSGVTQTPKHLITATGQRVTLRCSPRSGDLSVYWYQQSLDQGLQFLIQYYNGEERAKGNILERFSAQQFPDLHSELNLSSLELGDSALYFCASRDPQGTQYFGPGTRLTVL.